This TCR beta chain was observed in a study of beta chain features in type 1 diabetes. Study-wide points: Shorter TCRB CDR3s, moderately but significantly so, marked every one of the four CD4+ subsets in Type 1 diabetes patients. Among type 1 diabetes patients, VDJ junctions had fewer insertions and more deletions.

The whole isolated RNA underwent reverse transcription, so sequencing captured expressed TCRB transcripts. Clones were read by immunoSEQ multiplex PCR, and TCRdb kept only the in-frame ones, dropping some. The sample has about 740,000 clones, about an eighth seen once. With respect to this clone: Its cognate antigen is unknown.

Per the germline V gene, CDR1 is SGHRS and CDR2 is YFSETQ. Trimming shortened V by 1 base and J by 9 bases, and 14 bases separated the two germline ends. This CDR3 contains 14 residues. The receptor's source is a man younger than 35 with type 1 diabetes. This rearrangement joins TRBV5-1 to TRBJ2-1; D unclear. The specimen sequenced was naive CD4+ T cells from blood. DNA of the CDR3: TGCGCCAGCAGCTTGAGTCGAGGTTGGTCTGAGCAGTTCTTC. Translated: CASSLSRGWSEQFF. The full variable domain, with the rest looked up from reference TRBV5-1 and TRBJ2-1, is KAGVTQTPRYLIKTRGQQVTLSCSPISGHRSVSWYQQTPGQGLQFLFEYFSETQRNKGNFPGRFSGRQFSNSRSEMNVSTLELGDSALYLCASSLSRGWSEQFFGPGTRLTVL.